Following are 17 T cell receptor beta chains from one sample sequenced in a study of blood T cell repertoires in COVID-19. The data were produced by immunoSEQ multiplex PCR, yet TCRdb's version contains in-frame clones alone and is incomplete. The sample holds over 250,000 clones, roughly 90% seen once. The sample consisted of PBMCs or T cells enriched from blood (not recorded which). These receptors all come from a woman in her sixties who had recovered from COVID-19.

The gene calls are TRBV30 and TRBJ2-7; 7 nucleotides match TRBD1. Germline CDR1 is GTSNPN and CDR2 is SVGIG (reference sequence). The CDR3 has 19 residues. V was pared by 3 bases and J by 0 bases, with 20 bases of the junction left unmatched. This CDR3 is CAWRGGDRAWGRSSYEQYF. Here the CDR3 DNA reads TGTGCCTGGAGAGGGGGTGACAGGGCTTGGGGACGCAGCTCCTACGAGCAGTACTTC.

V and J are TRBV5-4 and TRBJ2-7; perhaps TRBD2 as D (6 bases). From germline, CDR1 is SGHNT and CDR2 YYREEE (reference sequence). This CDR3 is 15 amino acids long. Between the trimmed V and J ends, which lost 2 bases and 0 bases, there was a span of 12 bases. The CDR3 DNA follows: TGTGCCAGCAGCTTACTGGCGGGGATCTCCTACGAGCAGTACTTC. It codes for CASSLLAGISYEQYF.

The chain recombines TRBV29-1 with TRBJ1-2, with TRBD1 as a possible D gene (6 bases). The CDR3 spans 13 residues. V was cut by 4 bases and J by 2 bases, with 11 bases left in between. Per germline, CDR1 SQVTM and CDR2 ANQGSEA. The CDR3 region is CSVVTGGNYGYTF. For the CDR3, the DNA is TGCAGCGTTGTCACGGGGGGCAACTATGGCTACACCTTC.

This clone appeared once. V and J are TRBV9 and TRBJ1-3, with a possible D match to TRBD1 (5 bases). The germline V and J ends were trimmed by 4 bases and 8 bases, with 19 bases remaining between them. The CDR3 has 15 residues. Germline loops: CDR1 SGDLS, CDR2 YYNGEE. The DNA for the CDR3 is TGTGCCAGCAGCCAAACACAGGACCGGCCGGACACCATATATTTT. This encodes CASSQTQDRPDTIYF.

The rearrangement links TRBV5-1 to TRBJ2-1; a possible D gene is TRBD2 (6 bases). The CDR3 totals 15 residues. Germline loops: CDR1 SGHRS, CDR2 YFSETQ. Trimming took 1 base from V and 5 from J, leaving 13 bases between them. In DNA, the CDR3 is TGCGCCAGCAGCTTGCTTGGAGGGAGCCACAATGAGCAGTTCTTC. Its translation: CASSLLGGSHNEQFF.

The CDR3 DNA is TGTGCCAGCAGCTTAGGGACAGGGGTATTGGAAAAACTGTTTTTT. This codes for CASSLGTGVLEKLFF. The chain combines TRBV5-8 with TRBJ1-4, with 10 nucleotides matching TRBD1. Looked up from germline, CDR1 is SGHTS and CDR2 is YDEGEE. The CDR3 length is 15 residues. V lost 2 bases and J lost 8; bases outside the gene matches: 6.

The CDR3 spells CASSARSGSADTQYF. The CDR3, as DNA: TGTGCCAGCAGCGCGCGTAGCGGGAGCGCAGATACGCAGTATTTT. V usage is TRBV7-2 and J usage is TRBJ2-3; 9 bases line up with TRBD2. The J segment lost 4 bases and the V segment lost 5 bases, leaving 7 bases of the junction unmatched. From germline, CDR1 is SGHTA and CDR2 FQGNSA. This CDR3 has 15 residues.

This chain uses TRBV7-9 with TRBJ1-3; TRBD1 matches at 8 bases. Trimming cost V 5 bases and J 0 bases; bases outside gene matches: 6. Germline CDR1 reads SEHNR; CDR2 reads FQNEAQ (reference sequence). The CDR3 totals 16 residues. This CDR3 is CASSTGQGASGNTIYF. DNA for the CDR3: TGTGCCAGCAGCACCGGACAGGGCGCCTCTGGAAACACCATATATTTT.

The chain recombines TRBV28 with TRBJ1-1; no clear D gene. The CDR3 is 16 residues long. Germline V lookup: CDR1 MDHEN, CDR2 SYDVKM. V was cut by 4 bases and J by 3 bases, with 18 bases left in between. Here the CDR3 reads CASSSIIRREDTEAFF. CDR3 coding DNA: TGTGCCAGCAGTTCCATAATTAGGAGGGAGGACACTGAAGCTTTCTTT.

The V gene is TRBV1, the J gene TRBJ2-2; the DNA was not used to check the table's D call, TRBD2. TRBV1 is termed a pseudogene. The length of the CDR3 is 20 residues. CDR3 nucleotide sequence: TGCACCAGCAGCCAAGGGGACAGCGGGACTAGCGCGCCGAACACCGGGGAGCTGTTTTTT. Amino acids: CTSSQGDSGTSAPNTGELFF.

The gene calls are TRBV7-2 and TRBJ2-3; 13 nucleotides align to TRBD2. The CDR3 is made up of 16 amino acids. V shed 5 bases, J shed 6 bases, and the junction held 8 bases outside the gene matches. The germline gives CDR1 SGHTA, CDR2 FQGNSA. For the CDR3, the DNA is TGTGCCAGCAGCCCCCGACTAGCGGGGGGATCGGATACGCAGTATTTT. Protein sequence: CASSPRLAGGSDTQYF. Full variable domain (missing parts from reference TRBV7-2 and TRBJ2-3): GAGVSQSPSNKVTEKGKDVELRCDPISGHTALYWYRQSLGQGLEFLIYFQGNSAPDKSGLPSDRFSAERTGGSVSTLTIQRTQQEDSAVYLCASSPRLAGGSDTQYFGPGTRLTVL.

The chain carries TRBV19 and TRBJ1-5, with D possibly TRBD1 on 5 matching bases. The CDR3 consists of 15 residues. Trimming stripped 3 bases from V and 3 bases from J, with 12 bases between. Germline V gene sequence: CDR1 LNHDA, CDR2 SQIVND (reference sequence). CDR3 DNA sequence: TGTGCCAGTAGTATGTCAAGGGGCTCCAATCAGCCCCAGCATTTT. It yields the protein CASSMSRGSNQPQHF. Filled out from reference TRBV19 and TRBJ1-5, the complete variable domain reads DGGITQSPKYLFRKEGQNVTLSCEQNLNHDAMYWYRQDPGQGLRLIYYSQIVNDFQKGDIAEGYSVSREKKESFPLTVTSAQKNPTAFYLCASSMSRGSNQPQHFGDGTRLSIL.

The chain joins TRBV11-1 to TRBJ1-2; D is uncertain. The germline V and J ends were trimmed by 3 bases and 7 bases, with 9 bases remaining between them. The germline V gene encodes CDR1 SGHAT and CDR2 FQDESV (reference sequence). There are 12 residues in the CDR3. This CDR3 reads CASSFSTGGYTF. Here the CDR3 DNA reads TGTGCCAGCAGCTTCTCGACGGGTGGCTACACCTTC.

The CDR3 DNA follows: TGTGCCAGCAGACTCGACAGGGGGAATTCACCCCTCCACTTT. Translating it yields CASRLDRGNSPLHF. The J gene is TRBJ1-6, the V gene TRBV7-3, with 9 bases lining up with TRBD1. This CDR3 has 14 residues. Germline V gene lookup returns CDR1 SGHTA and CDR2 FQGTGA. J gave up 7 bases and V 6 bases, and 4 bases lay outside the gene matches.

The V call is TRBV3-1 (or the pseudogene TRBV3-2), the J call TRBJ1-1; D may be TRBD1 (6 bases). The CDR3 runs to 14 residues. The V gene's germline CDR1 is LGHDT and CDR2 YNNKEL (reference sequence). V lost 4 bases and J lost 4, with 13 bases in between. CDR3 DNA: TGTGCCAGCAGCCCCAGGGGCGCGGGCACTGAAGCTTTCTTT. Amino acids: CASSPRGAGTEAFF.

The chain couples TRBV18 to TRBJ1-5; 8 bases agree with TRBD1. Germline lookup yields CDR1 KGHSH and CDR2 LQKENI. This CDR3 is built from 14 residues. After removal of 4 bases from V and 5 bases from J, the junction contained 4 bases not matched to a gene. CDR3 amino acids: CASSLNRGDQPQHF. The CDR3 DNA is TGTGCCAGCTCACTTAACAGGGGGGATCAGCCCCAGCATTTT.

The V and J genes are TRBV3-1 (or the pseudogene TRBV3-2) and TRBJ2-6, with TRBD2 identical over 11 bases. From germline, CDR1 is LGHDT and CDR2 YNNKEL (reference sequence). This CDR3 is built from 23 residues. V shed 3 bases and J 4 bases; nucleotides not matched to a gene: 23. CDR3 sequence: CASSQLAGGHVSLGPQGANVLTF. The CDR3 DNA reads TGTGCCAGCAGCCAGCTAGCGGGAGGCCATGTTTCTCTGGGTCCCCAAGGGGCCAACGTCCTGACTTTC.